The 12 T cell receptor beta chains below were found in one sample sequenced in a study of blood T cell repertoires in COVID-19. Only in-frame clones appear in the TCRdb table, and some are missing; sequencing was by immunoSEQ multiplex PCR. Seen here are 150,000 or so clones, approximately 78% observed once, and the top ten hold approximately 16%. Sequencing was performed on peripheral blood. These receptor sequences come from a human donor with acute or convalescent COVID-19. The donor label of this sample is uncertain.

Worth noting for this clone: Other DNA sequences from this sample encode an identical CDR3 as well. The CDR3 loop is CASSRQNTEAFF. The CDR3 DNA follows: TGTGCCAGCAGCCGACAGAACACTGAAGCTTTCTTT. V usage is TRBV6-5 and J usage is TRBJ1-1; D is ambiguous. The CDR3 has 12 amino acids. V lost 6 bases and J lost 1, with 6 bases in between. Germline CDR1 MNHEY, CDR2 SVGAGI.

This chain uses TRBV4-1 with TRBJ2-2; tentative D call: TRBD2 (5 bases). Germline lookup yields CDR1 MGHRA and CDR2 YSYEKL. V was pared by 1 base and J by 1 base, with 7 bases between. The CDR3 has 15 amino acids. As DNA, the CDR3 is TGCGCCAGCAGCCAAGCCAGCGGGAACACCGGGGAGCTGTTTTTT. Translated: CASSQASGNTGELFF.

The V call is TRBV6-5, the J call TRBJ1-2; the match to TRBD1 covers 7 bases. This CDR3 has 15 residues. Unmatched junction bases numbered 7, after V lost 6 bases and J lost 0 bases. Germline values: CDR1 MNHEY, CDR2 SVGAGI. The CDR3 sequence is CASSGQAGANYGYTF. Written as DNA, the CDR3 is TGTGCCAGCAGCGGACAGGCCGGAGCTAACTATGGCTACACCTTC.

The V gene is TRBV15, the J gene TRBJ2-3; 10 nucleotides agree with TRBD2. J gave up 5 bases and V 2 bases, and 7 bases lay outside the gene matches. From germline, CDR1 is LNHNV and CDR2 YYDKDF (reference sequence). The CDR3 length is 16 residues. The CDR3 loop reads CATSRHSGGRGDTQYF. DNA of the CDR3: TGTGCCACCAGCAGACATAGCGGGGGGCGGGGAGATACGCAGTATTTT. Drawing the rest from reference TRBV15 and TRBJ2-3, the complete variable domain is DAMVIQNPRYQVTQFGKPVTLSCSQTLNHNVMYWYQQKSSQAPKLLFHYYDKDFNNEADTPDNFQSRRPNTSFCFLDIRSPGLGDTAMYLCATSRHSGGRGDTQYFGPGTRLTVL.

The chain employs TRBV11-2 and TRBJ2-1; D is possibly TRBD2 (6 bases). Deletions cut 5 bases from V and 3 bases from J, with 14 bases between. There are 15 residues in the CDR3. Germline assignment: CDR1 SGHAT and CDR2 FQNNGV. CDR3 sequence reads: CASSKPSVGYNEQFF. The CDR3 bases are TGTGCCAGCAGCAAACCTAGCGTGGGCTACAATGAGCAGTTCTTC.

For the CDR3, the DNA is TGTGCCAGCAGCCCTACCCCAGGGGCGGACTATGGCTACACCTTC. Translated, it gives CASSPTPGADYGYTF. The chain uses TRBV3-1 (or the pseudogene TRBV3-2) and TRBJ1-2; possibly TRBD1 for D (6 bases). Germline CDR1 is LGHDT and CDR2 is YNNKEL (reference sequence). V lost 4 bases, J lost 3 bases, and 15 bases lay in between. The CDR3 length is 15 residues.

This chain links TRBV5-5 with TRBJ1-2, with 9 nucleotides matching TRBD1. Germline V gene sequence: CDR1 SGHKS, CDR2 YYEKEE (reference sequence). The CDR3 length is 19 residues. The ends lost 2 bases at V and 4 bases at J; junction bases unmatched: 18. CDR3 DNA sequence: TGTGCCAGCAGCTTACAGGTGCCCGGGACAGGGATTCTTCTCTATGGCTACACCTTC. This gives the protein CASSLQVPGTGILLYGYTF.

The chain employs TRBV5-4 and TRBJ2-2, with 10 bases identical to TRBD1. Germline V lookup: CDR1 SGHNT, CDR2 YYREEE (reference sequence). CDR3 length equals 18 residues. Unmatched junction bases numbered 14, after V lost 4 bases and J lost 5 bases. Written as DNA, the CDR3 is TGTGCCAGCAGCCGACCCACCCGGACAGGGGGGGGTACCGGGGAGCTGTTTTTT. Its protein product is CASSRPTRTGGGTGELFF.

The chain uses TRBV19 and TRBJ1-6, with TRBD1 matching over 7 bases. Trimming cost V 3 bases and J 2 bases; bases outside gene matches: 1. The CDR3 extends over 15 amino acids. Germline lookup yields CDR1 LNHDA and CDR2 SQIVND (reference sequence). CDR3 protein: CASSMRGPYNSPLHF. The CDR3 DNA follows: TGTGCCAGTAGTATGAGGGGGCCCTATAATTCACCCCTCCACTTT.

The chain couples TRBV7-6 to TRBJ2-1, with 9 bases identical to TRBD1. The CDR3 is made up of 16 amino acids. Germline V gene lookup returns CDR1 SGHVS and CDR2 FNYEAQ. After removal of 5 bases from V and 6 bases from J, the junction contained 11 bases not matched to a gene. The CDR3 is CASSPARGQGSNEQFF. In DNA form, the CDR3 reads TGTGCCAGCAGCCCAGCGAGGGGACAGGGTTCCAATGAGCAGTTCTTC.

The genes are TRBV30 and TRBJ2-7; a possible D gene is TRBD2 (6 bases). The germline V gene encodes CDR1 GTSNPN and CDR2 SVGIG (reference sequence). CDR3 length: 15 amino acids. The V end was cut by 1 base, the J end by 7 bases, with 20 bases between. CDR3 coding DNA: TGTGCCTGGAGTGCGAGGGTTAGGGGTGCGGGGGAGCAGTACTTC. The encoded protein is CAWSARVRGAGEQYF.

The chain carries TRBV18 and TRBJ2-3, with 8 bases matching TRBD1. Unmatched junction bases numbered 10, after V lost 3 bases and J lost 5 bases. Germline V CDR1 and CDR2: KGHSH, LQKENI. This CDR3 contains 16 residues. The CDR3 spells CASSPPGRGQEDTQYF. The DNA of the CDR3 is TGTGCCAGCTCACCCCCGGGCAGGGGGCAAGAAGATACGCAGTATTTT. The full variable domain, in which reference TRBV18 and TRBJ2-3 provide the parts outside the CDR3, is NAGVMQNPRHLVRRRGQEARLRCSPMKGHSHVYWYRQLPEEGLKFMVYLQKENIIDESGMPKERFSAEFPKEGPSILRIQQVVRGDSAAYFCASSPPGRGQEDTQYFGPGTRLTVL.